Below, 23 T cell receptor beta chains from the same sample are listed, as sequenced in a study of T cell responses to AZD1222 COVID-19 vaccine (dated by TCRdb to about 2021). Libraries were made using the immunoSEQ multiplex PCR assay. TCRdb stores this immuneACCESS table with in-frame sequences only. Part of the clones is absent; in the studies checked, under half of the shortfall reflects unresolved V genes, and no reason is known for the rest. Recorded for this sample are approximately 70,000 clones; 80% to 90% of them occurred a single time. The ten largest clones take up about 5.8% of the sample. The meaning of the sample's time point label: baseline before first vaccination. This material consisted of peripheral blood, taken on day 0 of AZD1222 vaccination. Every receptor here comes from an adult in good health.

The chain combines TRBV5-4 with TRBJ2-5, with no clear D. The CDR3 extends over 13 amino acids. V dropped 4 bases and J dropped 1 base, with 8 bases sitting between them. Germline assignment: CDR1 SGHNT and CDR2 YYREEE (reference sequence). DNA of the CDR3: TGTGCCAGCAGCCTTCCCAGCCAAGAGACCCAGTACTTC. Protein sequence: CASSLPSQETQYF. Together with reference TRBV5-4 and TRBJ2-5, the CDR3 gives the full variable domain: ETGVTQSPTHLIKTRGQQVTLRCSSQSGHNTVSWYQQALGQGPQFIFQYYREEENGRGNFPPRFSGLQFPNYSSELNVNALELDDSALYLCASSLPSQETQYFGPGTRLLVL.

The chain employs TRBV12-3 or TRBV12-4 and TRBJ1-2; TRBD1 is a possible D gene (6 bases). V was cut by 8 bases and J by 5 bases, with 15 bases left in between. The CDR3 runs to 13 residues. CDR3: CASLRGPGYGYTF. The CDR3 DNA reads as TGTGCCAGCCTTCGGGGGCCAGGTTATGGCTACACCTTC.

The CDR3, as DNA: TGTGCCAGCAGTTACTCGAAGGGGACTAATGAAAAACTGTTTTTT. Translation: CASSYSKGTNEKLFF. The chain employs TRBV6-2 or TRBV6-3 and TRBJ1-4, with D perhaps matching TRBD1 (5 bases). V gave up 0 bases and J gave up 2 bases, with 7 bases separating them. The CDR3 length is 15 residues. Germline assignment: CDR1 MNHEY and CDR2 SVGEGT.

The CDR3 coding sequence is TGTGCCAGCAGCCAGTACGGAAGGGGCACTGAAGCTTTCTTT. Translated, it gives CASSQYGRGTEAFF. The gene calls are TRBV5-6 and TRBJ1-1; D is perhaps TRBD1 (5 bases). This CDR3 has 14 amino acids. Trimming removed 4 bases from V and 4 bases from J, with 14 bases in between. Germline-derived CDR1 and CDR2 are SGHDT and YYEEEE. Full variable domain (rest looked up from reference TRBV5-6 and TRBJ1-1): DAGVTQSPTHLIKTRGQQVTLRCSPKSGHDTVSWYQQALGQGPQFIFQYYEEEERQRGNFPDRFSGHQFPNYSSELNVNALLLGDSALYLCASSQYGRGTEAFFGQGTRLTVV.

Note on this clone: One end of the junction varies from germline; a read error may be responsible. The rearrangement uses TRBV4-2 and TRBJ2-1; 13 nucleotides align to TRBD2. The CDR3 runs to 16 residues. Germline assignment: CDR1 LGHNA and CDR2 YNFKEQ. CDR3 bases: TGTGCCAGCACCCAACCGACTAGCGGGGGGACAAGGGAGCAGTTCTTC. This codes for CASTQPTSGGTREQFF.

The rearrangement links TRBV7-9 to TRBJ1-2; 8 nucleotides agree with TRBD1. This CDR3 contains 13 residues. J gave up 6 bases and V 5 bases, and 5 bases lay outside the gene matches. Germline V gene sequence: CDR1 SEHNR, CDR2 FQNEAQ (reference sequence). CDR3 in amino acids: CASSPDRGNGYTF. The CDR3 DNA reads as TGTGCCAGCAGCCCCGACAGGGGTAATGGCTACACCTTC.

V is TRBV12-3 or TRBV12-4 and J is TRBJ1-1; D is unresolved. This CDR3 region has 13 residues. V was trimmed by 6 bases and J by 3 bases, leaving 11 bases between them. The CDR3 DNA is TGTGCCAGCAGAGCAGTGTGGGACACTGAAGCTTTCTTT. This encodes CASRAVWDTEAFF.

The rearrangement uses TRBV30 and TRBJ1-2; D may be TRBD1 (5 bases). CDR1 is GTSNPN, CDR2 SVGIG, per germline (reference sequence). This CDR3 has 14 amino acids. Trimming left V 3 bases short and J 8 bases short, with 19 bases between. CDR3: CAWSYGGARGGYTF. CDR3 bases: TGTGCCTGGAGCTACGGAGGAGCAAGGGGCGGCTACACCTTC.

Written as DNA, the CDR3 is TGTGCCAGCAGCCCACGGACTAGCGGGGGCTACAATGAGCAGTTCTTC. This codes for CASSPRTSGGYNEQFF. The genes are TRBV7-2 and TRBJ2-1; TRBD2 matches 13 bases. This CDR3 has 16 residues. The germline V gene encodes CDR1 SGHTA and CDR2 FQGNSA. The J segment lost 3 bases and the V segment lost 5 bases, leaving 4 bases of the junction unmatched.

V and J are TRBV4-1 and TRBJ1-1; TRBD1 agrees at 10 bases. Unmatched junction bases numbered 4, after V lost 1 base and J lost 11 bases. This CDR3 is 13 amino acids long. The germline V gene has CDR1 MGHRA and CDR2 YSYEKL. In DNA form, the CDR3 reads TGCGCCAGCAGCCAAGGACAGGGGGCGAGGGCTTTCTTT. This sequence encodes CASSQGQGARAFF.

This clone turned up a few times. The genes are TRBV2 and TRBJ1-1, with a possible D match to TRBD1 (5 bases). The CDR3 spans 12 residues. CDR1 is SNHLY and CDR2 is FYNNEI in the germline V gene. V was pared by 7 bases and J by 3 bases, with 9 bases between. CDR3: CASKQDHTEAFF. DNA of the CDR3: TGTGCCAGCAAACAGGATCACACTGAAGCTTTCTTT.

The chain has TRBV28 and TRBJ1-5, with D tentatively TRBD1 (6 bases). V lost 3 bases to trimming and J lost 2 bases, with 20 bases between them. The CDR3 has 18 amino acids. CDR1 is MDHEN, CDR2 SYDVKM, per germline. The CDR3: CASSFFFRQVGGNQPQHF. CDR3 nucleotides: TGTGCCAGCAGTTTCTTCTTTCGACAGGTCGGGGGCAATCAGCCCCAGCATTTT.

The chain joins TRBV28 to TRBJ2-7; maybe TRBD2 (5 bases). Germline-derived CDR1 and CDR2 are MDHEN and SYDVKM. The CDR3 runs 12 residues. Trimming removed 10 bases from V and 5 bases from J, with 15 bases in between. CDR3 amino acids: CATVQRADEQYF. In DNA, the CDR3 is TGTGCCACCGTTCAGAGGGCCGACGAGCAGTACTTC.

The chain carries TRBV18 and TRBJ1-3, with D unresolved. This CDR3 has 14 residues. Germline CDR1 KGHSH, CDR2 LQKENI. The V and J ends lost 4 bases and 0 bases respectively, with 7 bases between them. The CDR3 region has the DNA TGTGCCAGCTCACTCCGGGACTCTGGAAACACCATATATTTT. As protein: CASSLRDSGNTIYF.

This chain joins TRBV2 and TRBJ1-2; TRBD1 might be the D (5 bases). Trimming pared 6 bases from V and 2 bases from J, leaving 13 bases between. This CDR3 comprises 14 residues. The germline gives CDR1 SNHLY, CDR2 FYNNEI. CDR3 sequence (DNA): TGTGCCAGCAGGGGAGACAGTGCAAACTATGGCTACACCTTC. Protein product: CASRGDSANYGYTF.

The chain joins TRBV7-3 to TRBJ2-1, with TRBD2 identical over 9 bases. CDR1 SGHTA and CDR2 FQGTGA come from the germline V gene. There are 16 residues in the CDR3. Trimming cost V 4 bases and J 2 bases; bases outside gene matches: 6. The CDR3 loop is CASSSRAGGTYNEQFF. The DNA for the CDR3 is TGTGCCAGCAGCTCCCGAGCGGGGGGCACCTACAATGAGCAGTTCTTC.

This chain links TRBV4-2 with TRBJ2-5; D is undetermined. The V end lost 4 bases, the J end lost 5 bases, and 11 bases lay between the germline ends. The CDR3 extends over 13 amino acids. Germline V gene data show CDR1 as LGHNA and CDR2 as YNFKEQ. The CDR3 DNA follows: TGTGCCAGCAGCCCCCGATTAGGGGAGACCCAGTACTTC. Translated, it gives CASSPRLGETQYF.

The chain couples TRBV7-2 to TRBJ1-2; D unresolved. This CDR3 has 12 amino acids. Germline V CDR1 and CDR2: SGHTA, FQGNSA. Trimming removed 5 bases from V and 8 bases from J, with 12 bases in between. This CDR3 reads CASSPLNRGYTF. CDR3 DNA: TGTGCCAGCAGCCCCCTAAATCGAGGCTACACCTTC.

The chain has TRBV28 and TRBJ2-6; 9 bases are a match to TRBD1. V trimming: 4 bases; J trimming: 1 base; junction bases outside the gene matches: 17. This CDR3 is built from 21 residues. Germline loops: CDR1 MDHEN, CDR2 SYDVKM. CDR3 bases: TGTGCCAGCAGTTCTATAGGCCGAAGGGACAGGGAAGATTCTGGGGCCAACGTCCTGACTTTC. Its protein product is CASSSIGRRDREDSGANVLTF.

The V call is TRBV5-4, the J call TRBJ2-6, with no clear D. This CDR3 region has 15 residues. Trimming removed 5 bases at V and 0 bases at J, with 9 bases between. The germline CDR1 and CDR2 sequences are SGHNT and YYREEE (reference sequence). CDR3 bases: TGTGCCAGCAGTCCGGACGGCTCTGGGGCCAACGTCCTGACTTTC. Translated, it gives CASSPDGSGANVLTF.

This chain uses TRBV3-1 (or the pseudogene TRBV3-2) with TRBJ1-3; weak D call: TRBD1 (6 bases). The CDR3 extends over 15 amino acids. Germline CDR1 is LGHDT and CDR2 is YNNKEL (reference sequence). The V gene lost 0 bases and the J gene lost 5 bases, with 11 bases spanning the gap. The CDR3, as DNA: TGTGCCAGCAGCCAAGATTTGGGGGCAAGAAACACCATATATTTT. Amino acid sequence: CASSQDLGARNTIYF.

The chain employs TRBV19 and TRBJ1-4; D remains unclear. The V end lost 6 bases, the J end lost 3 bases, and 11 bases lay between the germline ends. There are 14 residues in the CDR3. Per the germline V gene, CDR1 is LNHDA and CDR2 is SQIVND (reference sequence). The CDR3 region is CASSLLGANEKLFF. The CDR3 DNA reads TGTGCCAGTAGCCTATTGGGCGCTAATGAAAAACTGTTTTTT. The entire variable domain, with the rest obtained from reference TRBV19 and TRBJ1-4, is as follows: DGGITQSPKYLFRKEGQNVTLSCEQNLNHDAMYWYRQDPGQGLRLIYYSQIVNDFQKGDIAEGYSVSREKKESFPLTVTSAQKNPTAFYLCASSLLGANEKLFFGSGTQLSVL.

This CDR3 is CASSYAGDAETQYF. CDR3 sequence (DNA): TGTGCCAGCAGTTACGCAGGGGATGCGGAGACCCAGTACTTC. The chain is built from TRBV6-2 or TRBV6-3 and TRBJ2-5, with D possibly TRBD1 on 6 matching bases. Germline V lookup: CDR1 MNHEY, CDR2 SVGEGT. Trimming took 2 bases from V and 5 from J, leaving 12 bases between them. This CDR3 is built from 14 residues.